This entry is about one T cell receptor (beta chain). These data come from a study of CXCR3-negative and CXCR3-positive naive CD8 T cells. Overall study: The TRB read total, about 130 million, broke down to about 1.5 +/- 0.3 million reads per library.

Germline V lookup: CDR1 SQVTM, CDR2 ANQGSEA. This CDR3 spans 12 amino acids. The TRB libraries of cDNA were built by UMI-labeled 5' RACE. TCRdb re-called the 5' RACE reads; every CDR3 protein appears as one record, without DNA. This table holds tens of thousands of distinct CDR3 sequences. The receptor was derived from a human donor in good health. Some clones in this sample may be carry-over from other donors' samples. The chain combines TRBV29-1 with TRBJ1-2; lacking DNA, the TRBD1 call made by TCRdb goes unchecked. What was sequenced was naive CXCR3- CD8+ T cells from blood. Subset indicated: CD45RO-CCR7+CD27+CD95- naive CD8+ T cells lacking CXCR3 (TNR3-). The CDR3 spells CSVTGTGGGYTF.